This T cell receptor beta chain was sequenced in a study of tumor-infiltrating lymphocytes in primary liver carcinoma. Across the study: Treatment of the patients' primary liver carcinoma consisted of surgical resection. Sequenced samples came back with roughly 3.5 to 7.13 million productive TCRbeta reads, and the counts looked alike across tissue types.

This clonotype was recorded many times. The authors took blood RNA from unsorted whole blood and also extracted germline DNA. A primer matching the constant region was used to make TCR beta cDNA from 450 to 500 ng of total RNA. Sequencing libraries for TCR beta derived from three nested multiplex PCR rounds that used slightly modified ARM-PCR. PCR rounds one and two used TRBV1-TRBV30 forward primers with a C-beta reverse primer for 10 cycles each. TCRdb re-called the multiplex PCR reads with MiXCR, one entry per CDR3 protein. Altogether 250,000 to 350,000 distinct CDR3 sequences are present, 45% to 70% being singletons, with the ten largest covering 15% to 20%. The CDR3 loop spans 15 amino acids. V was pared by 0 bases and J by 4 bases, with 10 bases between. Germline loops: CDR1 LGHNA, CDR2 YSLEER.

The source material was peripheral blood. V usage is TRBV4-3 and J usage is TRBJ2-1; the D gene is possibly TRBD2 (5 bases). This TCR was recovered from a woman aged 25 to 39 with primary liver carcinoma and hepatitis B virus infection. The CDR3 DNA follows: TGCGCCAGCAGCCAAGATCGTGCGGGTTACAATGAGCAGTTCTTC. Translated: CASSQDRAGYNEQFF.